This TCR beta chain was obtained from a study of T cell responses to AZD1222 COVID-19 vaccine (dated by TCRdb to about 2021). General notes on the study: AZD1222 recipients given second doses at about 4 weeks or at about 12 weeks were pooled, since spike-specific TCR depth and breadth were not found to differ between the two schedules. Trial participants were enrolled into age subgroups of 18-55, 56-69 and 70-plus years, which contained about 160, 30 and 59 TCR-sequenced participants, respectively. TCR sequencing covered 230 to 250 trial participants: some 210 given two doses of AZD1222 and 26 given two doses of MenACWY control vaccine. What the work shows at the level of the full study, not this receptor alone: The 56-69-year group was small, and its depth increase did not reach significance, likely because of low power. Vaccine-associated CD4 TCRs spanned the whole spike protein, with dominant responses in regions 160-218 and 743-854. Reportedly, close to half of the unique spike-specific TCRs recognized epitopes lying outside the regions that are mutated in the B.1.351 and B.1.1.7 variants. Participants were mostly white British, with more females than males. The authors suggested clonal diversity may have been underestimated. After two AZD1222 doses, both the breadth and the depth of spike-specific TCRs were significantly higher than at day 0 and than in MenACWY recipients. Because no samples from the day 14 peak response were available, repertoires could be characterized only after the peak T cell response. Conclusions about previously exposed vaccinees were limited because only six AZD1222 recipients were SARS-CoV-2 seropositive at baseline.

Concerning this clone: Its antigen specificity is not known. Base qualities are not recorded, but no much larger clone differs from it by a single base.

Read against the paper, the sample's time point label means: baseline before first vaccination. Vaccinee samples came from UK trials COV001 and COV002, including a single-blind randomized controlled phase 2/3 trial of AZD1222 (ChAdOx1 nCoV-19) in healthy adults. For TCRbeta chain sequencing, PBMC samples from trial participants were taken at day 0 and at day 28 after the second dose. The CDR3 regions of human TCRbeta chains were analyzed by immunosequencing. Under the source paper's analysis protocol: Repertoire TCRs were checked for matches against a reference library of SARS-CoV-2-specific TCRs that had been generated using the MIRA antigen-specificity platform. Breadth meant the fraction of unique TCRs that were SARS-CoV-2-associated, whereas depth meant the fraction of total T cells that were SARS-CoV-2-associated. Using the MIRA data, each spike-specific TCR was mapped to the spike region that the TCR reacts to and placed in a CD4 or CD8 class. Log10-transformed breadth and depth values were compared by one-way ANOVA with Sidak's multiple comparisons tests. This immuneACCESS table, as held by TCRdb, lists in-frame sequences with V and J called but not all clones. Of the missing ones, under half trace to an unresolved V gene in checked studies; the others have no known cause. That table gives V, J and clone size, and the DNA gave D and trimming. The sample contains more than 150,000 clones, approximately 90% of them found a single time. Over 0.85% of the sample goes to the ten largest clones.

A distance of 8 bases separates the germline ends of V and J, which lose 1 base and 2 bases respectively. The CDR1 and CDR2 encoded by the germline V gene are SGHDN and FVKESK. Reading from cysteine to phenylalanine, the CDR3 counts 14 amino acids. Just the 42-base CDR3 DNA is kept, in frame starting at base 1. The chain is assembled from TRBV14 and TRBJ2-5; the D gene assignment is perhaps TRBD1 or TRBD2, with each matching 5 bases. The sequencing here drew on peripheral blood, taken on day 0 of AZD1222 vaccination. The TCR comes from an adult in good health. The DNA sequence follows: TGTGCCAGCAGCCAAGGCTGGGGGCAAGAGACCCAGTACTTC. Translated, it gives CASSQGWGQETQYF.